The clone carrying this TCR beta chain turned up a few times. The data are from a study of T-cell memory formation after mild COVID-19. The CDR3 totals 12 residues. Looked up from germline, CDR1 is ENHRY and CDR2 is SYGVKD. V was clipped by 10 bases and J by 7 bases; unmatched bases: 6. TCRdb analysed the 5' RACE reads with MiXCR anew, one entry per CDR3 protein. The data hold roughly 58,000 distinct CDR3 sequences, with over 7.5% observed a single time. The V and J genes are TRBV10-3 and TRBJ2-5, with 10 bases fitting TRBD1. The sequence was obtained from a young man who had mild COVID-19 (a few samples of this study predate the infection). Cell type and time point are not known. Sequencing input: PBMCs or a T cell subset sorted from them (not recorded which). CDR3 region: CATVGQGGTQYF. CDR3 DNA: TGTGCCACGGTTGGACAGGGGGGGACCCAGTACTTC.